The 10 T cell receptor beta chains in this list originate from one sample, sequenced in a study of blood T cell repertoires in COVID-19. Profiling relied on immunoSEQ multiplex PCR, and the TCRdb table lists in-frame clones only, not all of them. Altogether 170,000 or so clones are present, 70% to 90% being singletons, with the ten largest covering less than 3%. Source material: peripheral blood. The receptor source for this set is a man aged 35 to 55 with active or convalescent COVID-19.

This clone was counted between two and nine times. This chain links TRBV7-9 with TRBJ2-3; 13 nucleotides agree with TRBD2. The junction had 2 bases not matched to a gene; V was cut back by 1 base and J by 1 base. CDR3 length: 17 residues. Germline V gene data show CDR1 as SEHNR and CDR2 as FQNEAQ (reference sequence). The CDR3, as DNA: TGTGCCAGCAGCTTAGGGACTAGCGGGGGAGGCACAGATACGCAGTATTTT. This encodes CASSLGTSGGGTDTQYF.

The V gene is TRBV18, the J gene TRBJ1-4, with D uncertain. This CDR3 spans 16 amino acids. The germline CDR1 and CDR2 sequences are KGHSH and LQKENI. Between the trimmed V and J ends, which lost 0 bases and 0 bases, there was a span of 8 bases. The CDR3 bases are TGTGCCAGCTCACCACCGACAACAGCAACTAATGAAAAACTGTTTTTT. This encodes CASSPPTTATNEKLFF.

This rearrangement joins TRBV30 to TRBJ2-7, with TRBD1 matching over 9 bases. With 3 bases clipped from V and 8 bases from J, the junction kept 11 bases outside the gene matches. The CDR3 spans 14 residues. Germline lookup yields CDR1 GTSNPN and CDR2 SVGIG (reference sequence). CDR3 nucleotides: TGTGCCTGGAGGTTCCGGACAGGGGAAAGCAAGCAGTACTTC. Amino acids: CAWRFRTGESKQYF.

The chain employs TRBV6-2 or TRBV6-3 and TRBJ1-1; D is undetermined. Germline V gene lookup returns CDR1 MNHEY and CDR2 SVGEGT. CDR3 length: 13 amino acids. Trimming removed 0 bases at V and 5 bases at J, with 7 bases between. The CDR3 reads CASSYSRETEAFF. The DNA for the CDR3 is TGTGCCAGCAGTTACTCGCGGGAAACTGAAGCTTTCTTT.

The rearrangement joins TRBV9 to TRBJ2-7, with a possible D match to TRBD1 (7 bases). There are 15 residues in the CDR3. Trimming left V 3 bases short and J 1 base short, with 14 bases between. Germline V gives CDR1 SGDLS, CDR2 YYNGEE. The CDR3 loop is CASSAPQGGSYEQYF. The CDR3 bases are TGTGCCAGCAGCGCGCCCCAGGGGGGATCCTACGAGCAGTACTTC.

The chain is built from TRBV2 and TRBJ1-2, with TRBD1 matching over 9 bases. The V gene's germline CDR1 is SNHLY and CDR2 FYNNEI. V lost 8 bases, J lost 2 bases, and 3 bases stayed unmatched. This CDR3 is 13 amino acids long. CDR3 sequence (DNA): TGTGCCAGCCTGGGACAGGGAAACTATGGCTACACCTTC. Translation: CASLGQGNYGYTF.

The chain joins TRBV27 to TRBJ2-7; 7 bases fit TRBD1. The V segment lost 4 bases and the J segment 1 base; nucleotides outside the gene matches: 7. The CDR3 is made up of 15 amino acids. Germline V gene sequence: CDR1 MNHEY, CDR2 SMNVEV (reference sequence). CDR3 residues: CASSSRDSVSYEQYF. The CDR3 region has the DNA TGTGCCAGCAGTTCCCGGGACAGCGTTTCCTACGAGCAGTACTTC.

The genes are TRBV15 and TRBJ1-4; 9 bases match TRBD1. V trimming: 0 bases; J trimming: 8 bases; junction bases outside the gene matches: 7. The CDR3 is made up of 16 amino acids. Per the germline V gene, CDR1 is LNHNV and CDR2 is YYDKDF (reference sequence). The CDR3 nucleotides are TGTGCCACCAGCAGAGATCGGGACAGGGTTGACGAAAAACTGTTTTTT. It translates to CATSRDRDRVDEKLFF. The full variable domain, completed using reference TRBV15 and TRBJ1-4, is DAMVIQNPRYQVTQFGKPVTLSCSQTLNHNVMYWYQQKSSQAPKLLFHYYDKDFNNEADTPDNFQSRRPNTSFCFLDIRSPGLGDTAMYLCATSRDRDRVDEKLFFGSGTQLSVL.

This rearrangement joins TRBV2 to TRBJ2-1; TRBD2 matches at 9 bases. This CDR3 is 15 amino acids long. CDR1 and CDR2 from the germline V gene are SNHLY and FYNNEI. V dropped 2 bases and J dropped 9; count of bases not matched to a gene: 8. CDR3 sequence reads: CASSELSGGVGEQFF. CDR3 nucleotide sequence: TGTGCCAGCAGTGAACTTAGCGGGGGAGTGGGTGAGCAGTTCTTC.

The V and J genes are TRBV7-3 and TRBJ2-3; 12 bases agree with TRBD2. Germline V CDR1 and CDR2: SGHTA, FQGTGA. V shed 4 bases, J shed 6 bases, and the junction held 11 bases outside the gene matches. The CDR3 runs to 17 residues. This CDR3 is CASSSTGGLAGRDTQYF. The CDR3 DNA is TGTGCCAGCAGCTCAACGGGTGGACTAGCGGGACGGGATACGCAGTATTTT.